The rows below give T cell receptor beta chains drawn from one sample of a study of cytomegalovirus exposure and HLA in healthy donors. Libraries were prepared by immunoSEQ multiplex PCR; TCRdb keeps only in-frame clonotypes and omits some of them. The table has roughly 75,000 clones, approximately 95% seen once. The specimen was PBMCs. These receptors were obtained from a woman aged 18 to 35 in good health and CMV-seronegative. Both conserved end residues are part of each CDR3. D genes are given only for firm matches.

D gene	J gene	V gene	CDR3 protein	CDR3 DNA
-	TRBJ1-1	TRBV7-2	CASSLTKQGNTEAFF	TGTGCCAGCAGCCTCACTAAACAAGGGAACACTGAAGCTTTCTTT
-	TRBJ1-1	TRBV28	CATQPGRGTEAFF	TGTGCCACACAACCGGGGAGGGGCACTGAAGCTTTCTTT
-	TRBJ2-7	TRBV6-1	CASRLESLSYEQYF	TGTGCCAGCAGACTAGAAAGCCTTTCCTACGAGCAGTACTTC
TRBD2	TRBJ2-1	TRBV2	CASSETSGFDNEQFF	TGTGCCAGCAGTGAGACTAGCGGGTTTGACAATGAGCAGTTCTTC
-	TRBJ2-5	TRBV7-8	CASSLKRFIQETQYF	TGTGCCAGCAGCTTAAAGAGGTTCATCCAAGAGACCCAGTACTTC
TRBD2	TRBJ2-3	TRBV11-3	CASSLELAGGTTDTQYF	TGTGCCAGCAGCTTAGAACTAGCGGGGGGCACCACAGATACGCAGTATTTT
TRBD2	TRBJ2-7	TRBV28	CASSGGGYEQYF	TGTGCCAGCAGTGGGGGGGGCTACGAGCAGTACTTC
-	TRBJ2-3	TRBV29-1	CSVDGGERGGTDTQYF	TGCAGCGTTGACGGGGGAGAGAGGGGAGGCACAGATACGCAGTATTTT
-	TRBJ2-7	TRBV5-4	CASSFVPGDYEQYF	TGTGCCAGCAGCTTCGTCCCGGGGGACTACGAGCAGTACTTC
TRBD1	TRBJ1-5	TRBV2	CASSEGPPGQGSNQPQHF	TGTGCCAGCAGTGAAGGCCCCCCGGGACAGGGTAGCAATCAGCCCCAGCATTTT
-	TRBJ2-7	TRBV6-1	CASSEGAGAYEQYF	TGTGCCAGCAGTGAAGGGGCAGGTGCCTACGAGCAGTACTTC
-	TRBJ2-1	TRBV7-8	CASNRGRGNDRRFYNEQFF	TGTGCCAGCAATAGGGGGCGGGGAAACGACAGGAGATTCTACAATGAGCAGTTCTTC
-	TRBJ1-2	TRBV5-4	CASSLGGRTANVNYGYTF	TGTGCCAGCAGCTTGGGTGGGAGGACGGCTAATGTGAACTATGGCTACACCTTC
-	TRBJ2-7	TRBV5-6	CASSLLVGVEQYF	TGTGCCAGCAGCTTGTTGGTAGGGGTCGAGCAGTACTTC